The 19 T cell receptor beta chains given below trace back to one sample, sequenced in a study of response to subunit inactivated influenza vaccine. Via MiXCR, TCRdb re-called the RT-PCR reads, giving one row per CDR3 protein. The sample shows about 180,000 distinct CDR3 sequences, about 9.3% of them seen only once. The sequencing here drew on non-naive T cells sorted from PBMCs, taken on the day of vaccination. These receptors originate from a man aged 50-59 years who received an inactivated influenza vaccine.

This clonotype was detected many times. The chain links TRBV4-2 to TRBJ2-6, with unresolved D. Germline V lookup: CDR1 LGHNA, CDR2 YNFKEQ. The CDR3 sequence is 16 residues long. V lost 1 base and J lost 0, with 7 bases in between. CDR3 sequence: CASSQGVFSGANVLTF. Here the CDR3 DNA reads TGTGCCAGCAGCCAAGGAGTCTTCTCTGGGGCCAACGTCCTGACTTTC.

The rearrangement links TRBV7-8 to TRBJ1-5, with D possibly being TRBD1 (5 bases). Germline V CDR1 and CDR2: SGHVS, FQNEAQ. The V end was cut by 5 bases, the J end by 9 bases, with 14 bases between. The CDR3 extends over 13 amino acids. This CDR3 reads CASSIQGVRPQHF. The CDR3 nucleotides are TGTGCCAGCAGCATCCAGGGTGTCCGGCCCCAGCATTTT.

This clonotype was counted at least ten times. V is TRBV9 and J is TRBJ2-1; D assignment may be TRBD1 or TRBD2 (5 bases each). Looked up from germline, CDR1 is SGDLS and CDR2 is YYNGEE. The CDR3 covers 12 residues. The V gene lost 5 bases and the J gene lost 7 bases, with 10 bases spanning the gap. CDR3 amino acids: CASSAEGNEQFF. Here the CDR3 DNA reads TGTGCCAGCAGTGCCGAGGGGAATGAGCAGTTCTTC.

This clonotype was detected ten times or more. Mismatch with germline at one junction end may stem from a read error. The genes are TRBV24-1 and TRBJ1-1; no clear D gene. Germline assignment: CDR1 KGHDR and CDR2 SFDVKD. CDR3 length equals 13 residues. CDR3 loop: CATRDWQNTEAFF. CDR3 bases: TGTGCCACCCGTGATTGGCAGAACACTGAAGCTTTCTTT.

This clonotype was seen only a few times. This chain uses TRBV18 with TRBJ2-2; D ambiguous. V dropped 3 bases and J dropped 6 bases, with 14 bases sitting between them. This CDR3 comprises 15 residues. The germline V gene encodes CDR1 KGHSH and CDR2 LQKENI. The CDR3 loop is CASSPGPANSGELFF. The CDR3 DNA reads as TGTGCCAGCTCACCCGGACCGGCTAATTCCGGGGAGCTGTTTTTT.

This clonotype was picked up many times. V usage is TRBV4-2 and J usage is TRBJ2-6; D gene unclear. Germline CDR1 LGHNA, CDR2 YNFKEQ. This CDR3 has 19 amino acids. Trimming shortened V by 0 bases and J by 1 base, and 16 bases separated the two germline ends. The CDR3 here is CASSQDLQLGGSGANVLTF. The CDR3 DNA reads TGTGCCAGCAGCCAAGATCTCCAGCTGGGCGGTTCTGGGGCCAACGTCCTGACTTTC.

This clonotype has ten or more counts. The chain recombines TRBV5-1 with TRBJ2-1; 14 nucleotides match TRBD2. The CDR3 runs to 16 residues. Losses at the gene ends were 5 bases for V and 8 bases for J; bases not matched to a gene: 9. Germline assignment: CDR1 SGHRS and CDR2 YFSETQ. DNA for the CDR3: TGCGCCAGCAGTCGCCAGACTAGCGGGGGGGCTTATGAGCAGTTCTTC. Translation: CASSRQTSGGAYEQFF.

This clonotype occurred a few times. The chain links TRBV2 to TRBJ2-5, with TRBD1 matching 10 bases. The junction had 5 bases not matched to a gene; V was cut back by 6 bases and J by 1 base. This CDR3 has 15 amino acids. Germline CDR1 and CDR2: SNHLY and FYNNEI. In DNA, the CDR3 is TGTGCCAGCAGCCCGGGACAGGGGTCCCAAGAGACCCAGTACTTC. It yields the protein CASSPGQGSQETQYF.

In its sample, this clonotype was seen many times. The chain carries TRBV5-5 and TRBJ2-5, with no clear D. Germline V lookup: CDR1 SGHKS, CDR2 YYEKEE (reference sequence). Trimming shortened V by 0 bases and J by 5 bases, and 14 bases separated the two germline ends. The length of the CDR3 is 15 residues. CDR3 sequence: CASSLAIAALETQYF. For the CDR3, the DNA is TGTGCCAGCAGCTTGGCCATCGCAGCCCTGGAGACCCAGTACTTC. Full variable domain (rest looked up from reference TRBV5-5 and TRBJ2-5): DAGVTQSPTHLIKTRGQQVTLRCSPISGHKSVSWYQQVLGQGPQFIFQYYEKEERGRGNFPDRFSARQFPNYSSELNVNALLLGDSALYLCASSLAIAALETQYFGPGTRLLVL.

This clonotype was detected ten times or more. J is TRBJ2-5 and V is TRBV3-1; D call uncertain. From germline, CDR1 is LGHDT and CDR2 YNNKEL (reference sequence). There are 16 residues in the CDR3. V was trimmed by 0 bases and J by 3 bases, leaving 14 bases between them. CDR3 coding DNA: TGTGCCAGCAGCCAAGAAGAAGTAGCCGGAAAAGAGACCCAGTACTTC. This codes for CASSQEEVAGKETQYF.

The chain couples TRBV24-1 to TRBJ2-1, with D maybe TRBD2 (5 bases). The V and J ends lost 7 bases and 8 bases respectively, with 5 bases between them. This CDR3 has 10 residues. Germline values: CDR1 KGHDR, CDR2 SFDVKD. The CDR3 protein is CATREDEQFF. The CDR3 DNA follows: TGTGCCACCAGGGAGGATGAGCAGTTCTTC.

The chain recombines TRBV25-1 with TRBJ2-1; 7 bases are shared with TRBD2. Trimming at V came to 2 bases and at J to 4 bases, leaving 5 bases not matched to a gene. This CDR3 contains 15 residues. The germline V gene has CDR1 MGHDK and CDR2 SYGVNS. The CDR3 reads CASSERAGVYNEQFF. The CDR3 region has the DNA TGTGCCAGCAGTGAACGGGCGGGGGTGTACAATGAGCAGTTCTTC. Using reference TRBV25-1 and TRBJ2-1 for the parts outside the CDR3, the full variable domain is EADIYQTPRYLVIGTGKKITLECSQTMGHDKMYWYQQDPGMELHLIHYSYGVNSTEKGDLSSESTVSRIRTEHFPLTLESARPSHTSQYLCASSERAGVYNEQFFGPGTRLTVL.

This clonotype has ten or more counts. The chain employs TRBV12-3 or TRBV12-4 and TRBJ2-1; a possible D gene is TRBD1 (7 bases). The CDR3 loop spans 16 amino acids. Trimming took 2 bases from V and 4 from J, leaving 15 bases between them. CDR3 amino acids: CASSLMVTGTYNEQFF. In DNA, the CDR3 is TGTGCCAGCAGTTTAATGGTGACAGGGACTTACAATGAGCAGTTCTTC.

This clonotype occurred a few times. The chain has TRBV3-1 and TRBJ2-1; 8 bases line up with TRBD1. This CDR3 is 14 amino acids long. CDR1 and CDR2 (germline): LGHDT, YNNKEL (reference sequence). The V segment lost 1 base and the J segment 6 bases; nucleotides outside the gene matches: 2. Here the CDR3 reads CASSQAGTGNEQFF. The CDR3 nucleotides read TGTGCCAGCAGCCAAGCCGGGACAGGCAATGAGCAGTTCTTC.

There are a few counts of this clonotype. V is TRBV4-3 and J is TRBJ1-2, with D perhaps TRBD1 (5 bases). The CDR3 runs to 14 residues. Germline-derived CDR1 and CDR2 are LGHNA and YSLEER. V lost 0 bases and J 10 bases, leaving 15 bases between the germline ends. As DNA, the CDR3 is TGCGCCAGCAGCCAAGATTGGGGGTCACCACTCTACACCTTC. Translation: CASSQDWGSPLYTF.

A few counts support this clonotype. The chain employs TRBV2 and TRBJ2-4, with 9 bases that match TRBD1. Germline CDR1 and CDR2: SNHLY and FYNNEI. Trimming at V came to 8 bases and at J to 0 bases, leaving 2 bases not matched to a gene. The CDR3 length is 14 residues. For the CDR3, the DNA is TGTGCCAGCGGGACAGGGCTAGCCAAAAACATTCAGTACTTC. Protein sequence: CASGTGLAKNIQYF.

This clonotype has only a few counts. The chain has TRBV27 and TRBJ2-6, with TRBD1 matching 7 bases. The CDR3 runs to 20 residues. Trimming cost V 3 bases and J 0 bases; bases outside gene matches: 14. Germline-derived CDR1 and CDR2 are MNHEY and SMNVEV (reference sequence). The DNA of the CDR3 is TGTGCCAGCAGTTTTCAAGCCCCAACAGGGGTGAGCTCTGGGGCCAACGTCCTGACTTTC. It translates to CASSFQAPTGVSSGANVLTF.

The rearrangement links TRBV27 to TRBJ1-5; D unresolved. Germline lookup yields CDR1 MNHEY and CDR2 SMNVEV (reference sequence). The CDR3 is made up of 13 amino acids. The V gene lost 2 bases and the J gene lost 7 bases, with 9 bases spanning the gap. For the CDR3, the DNA is TGTGCCAGCAGTTTAAAGGTGGGGCAGCCCCAGCATTTT. Its translation is CASSLKVGQPQHF.

This clonotype has just a few counts. This chain uses TRBV28 with TRBJ2-2; the match to TRBD2 covers 7 bases. The CDR3 sequence is 15 residues long. J gave up 1 base and V 6 bases, and 5 bases lay outside the gene matches. CDR1 MDHEN and CDR2 SYDVKM come from the germline V gene. CDR3 coding DNA: TGTGCCAGCAGCCGGGACTACCAGAACACCGGGGAGCTGTTTTTT. Translation gives CASSRDYQNTGELFF.